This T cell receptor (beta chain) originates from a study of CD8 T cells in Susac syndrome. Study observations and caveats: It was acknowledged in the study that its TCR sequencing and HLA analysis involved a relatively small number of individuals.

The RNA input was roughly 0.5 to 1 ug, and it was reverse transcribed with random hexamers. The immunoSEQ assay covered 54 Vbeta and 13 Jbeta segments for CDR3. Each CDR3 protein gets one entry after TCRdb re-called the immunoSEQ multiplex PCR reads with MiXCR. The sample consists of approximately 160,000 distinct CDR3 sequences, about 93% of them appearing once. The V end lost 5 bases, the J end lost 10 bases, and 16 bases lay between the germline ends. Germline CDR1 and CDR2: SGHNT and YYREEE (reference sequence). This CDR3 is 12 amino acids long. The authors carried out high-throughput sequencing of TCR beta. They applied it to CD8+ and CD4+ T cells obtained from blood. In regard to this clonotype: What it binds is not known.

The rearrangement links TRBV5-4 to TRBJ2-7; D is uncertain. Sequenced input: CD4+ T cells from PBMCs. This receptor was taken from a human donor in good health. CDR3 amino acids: CASSFAQARQYF. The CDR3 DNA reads TGTGCCAGCAGTTTCGCGCAAGCTCGACAGTACTTC.